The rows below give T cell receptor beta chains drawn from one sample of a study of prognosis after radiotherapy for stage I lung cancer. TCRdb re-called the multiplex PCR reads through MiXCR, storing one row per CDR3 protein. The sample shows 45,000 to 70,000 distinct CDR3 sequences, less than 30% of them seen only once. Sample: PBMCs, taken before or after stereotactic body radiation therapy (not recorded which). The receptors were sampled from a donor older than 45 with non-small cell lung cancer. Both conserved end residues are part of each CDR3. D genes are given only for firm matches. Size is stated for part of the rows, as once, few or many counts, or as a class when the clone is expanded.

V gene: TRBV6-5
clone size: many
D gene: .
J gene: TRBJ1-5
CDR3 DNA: TGTGCCAGCAGTTATGGACAGACAAATCAGCCCCAGCATTTT
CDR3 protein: CASSYGQTNQPQHF

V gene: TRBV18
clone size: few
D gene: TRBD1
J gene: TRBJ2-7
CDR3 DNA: TGTGCCAGCTCAGCCGGGACAGCTTCCTACGAGCAGTACTTC
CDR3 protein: CASSAGTASYEQYF

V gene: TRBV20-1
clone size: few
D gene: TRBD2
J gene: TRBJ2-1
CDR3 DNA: TGCAGTGCTAGTCCGTCTCTCCCGCGGGGGGGGGGTAGTAATGAGCAGTTCTTC
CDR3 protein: CSASPSLPRGGGSNEQFF

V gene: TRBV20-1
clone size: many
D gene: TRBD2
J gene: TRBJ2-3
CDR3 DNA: TGCAGTGCTAGAACCAGCGGGGGAAGGCCAGATACGCAGTATTTT
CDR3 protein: CSARTSGGRPDTQYF

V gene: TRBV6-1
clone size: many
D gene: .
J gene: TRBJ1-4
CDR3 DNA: TGTGCCAGCAGAATCGGGCCCGGAGGTGAAAAACTGTTTTTT
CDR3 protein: CASRIGPGGEKLFF

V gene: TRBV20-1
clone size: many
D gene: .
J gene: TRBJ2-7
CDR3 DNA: TGCAGTGCTAGAACGTGGGGGGGGGCACCCTACGAGCAGTACTTC
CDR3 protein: CSARTWGGAPYEQYF

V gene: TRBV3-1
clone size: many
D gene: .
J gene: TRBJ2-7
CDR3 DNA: TGTGCCAGCAGCAGGCCCGGGACCACTTCCTACGAGCAGTACTTC
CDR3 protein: CASSRPGTTSYEQYF

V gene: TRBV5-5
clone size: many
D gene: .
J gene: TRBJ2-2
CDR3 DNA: TGTGCCAGCAGCGCTAGGGAAGTGGGCACCGGGGAGCTGTTTTTT
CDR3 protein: CASSAREVGTGELFF

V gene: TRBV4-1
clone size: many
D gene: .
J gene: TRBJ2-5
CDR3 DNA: TGCGCCAGCAGCCAAGGTTCGTCCCCGAGGGGAGAGACCCAGTACTTC
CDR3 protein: CASSQGSSPRGETQYF

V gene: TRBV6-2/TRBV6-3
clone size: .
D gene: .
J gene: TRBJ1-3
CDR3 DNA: TGTGCCAGCAGTGGACATCTATCCTCTGGAAACACCATATATTTT
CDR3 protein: CASSGHLSSGNTIYF

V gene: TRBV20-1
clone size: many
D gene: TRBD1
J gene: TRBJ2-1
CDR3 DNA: TGCAGTGCTAGAGTTGGAGTTGGGACAGGGAACAATGAGCAGTTCTTC
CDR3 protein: CSARVGVGTGNNEQFF

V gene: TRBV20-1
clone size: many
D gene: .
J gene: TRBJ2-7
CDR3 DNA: TGCAGTGCTGCAGAGCGGATGAGAGGGTCCTACGAGCAGTACTTC
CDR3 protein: CSAAERMRGSYEQYF

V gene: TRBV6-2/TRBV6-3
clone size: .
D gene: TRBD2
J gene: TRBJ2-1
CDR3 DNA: TGTGCCATCATCGTGGGCGAGCGGGGCCTACACAATGAGCAGTTCTTC
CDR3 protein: CAIIVGERGLHNEQFF

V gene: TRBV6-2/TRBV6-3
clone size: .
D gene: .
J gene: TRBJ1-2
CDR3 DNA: TGTGCCAGCAGTGAAGCCCCGACTGGGCCGTCTCGCTATGGCTACACCTTC
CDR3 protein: CASSEAPTGPSRYGYTF

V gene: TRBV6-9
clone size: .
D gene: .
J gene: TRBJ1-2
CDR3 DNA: TGTGCCAGCAGTTACTGGAGAGGGTCCCTCGGCTATGGCTACACATTC
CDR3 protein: CASSYWRGSLGYGYTF

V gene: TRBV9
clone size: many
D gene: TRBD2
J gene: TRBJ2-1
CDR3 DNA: TGTGCCAGCAGCGCGTTAGCGGGGAGCTCCTACAATGAGCAGTTCTTC
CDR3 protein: CASSALAGSSYNEQFF

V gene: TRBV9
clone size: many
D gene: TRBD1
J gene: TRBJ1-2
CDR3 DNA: TGTGCCAGCAGGGGGGAGACAGGGGCGGGCTATGGCTACACCTTC
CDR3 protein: CASRGETGAGYGYTF

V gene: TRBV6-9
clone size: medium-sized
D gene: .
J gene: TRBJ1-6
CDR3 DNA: TGTGCCAGCAGGGACACCGGGATGACCCGTTCACCCCTCCACTTT
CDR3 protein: CASRDTGMTRSPLHF

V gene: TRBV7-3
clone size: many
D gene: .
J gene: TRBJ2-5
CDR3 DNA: TGTGCCAGCAGCTTAAAGTCCGGGCGTACGGAGACCCAGTACTTC
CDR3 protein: CASSLKSGRTETQYF

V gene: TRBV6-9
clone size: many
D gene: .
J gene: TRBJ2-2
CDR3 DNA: TGTGCCAGCAGACGAACCGGGACGCATACCGGGGAGCTGTTTTTT
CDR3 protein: CASRRTGTHTGELFF

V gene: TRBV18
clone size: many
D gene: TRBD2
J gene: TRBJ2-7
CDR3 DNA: TGTGCCAGCTCACTGGGAGGGGAAGGTCTGTACGAGCAGTACTTC
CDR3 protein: CASSLGGEGLYEQYF

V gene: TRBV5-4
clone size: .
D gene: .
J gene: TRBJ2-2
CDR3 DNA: TGTGCCAGCAGCTCAGGACAGAGCACGAACACCGGGGAGCTGTTTTTT
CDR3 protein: CASSSGQSTNTGELFF

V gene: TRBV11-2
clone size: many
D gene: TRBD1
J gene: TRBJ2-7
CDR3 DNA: TGTGCCAGCAGCCTCGACAGGGCGGCTAGATACGAGCAGTACTTC
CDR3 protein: CASSLDRAARYEQYF

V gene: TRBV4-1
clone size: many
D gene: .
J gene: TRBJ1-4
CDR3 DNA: TGCGCCAGCAGCCCAAAAAGCAGGGCAGGGGATGAAAAACTGTTTTTT
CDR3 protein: CASSPKSRAGDEKLFF

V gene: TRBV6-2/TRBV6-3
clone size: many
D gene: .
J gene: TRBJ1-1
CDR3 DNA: TGTGCCAGCAGTTTGCGATTATTACGGAGCAACACTGAAGCTTTCTTT
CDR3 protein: CASSLRLLRSNTEAFF

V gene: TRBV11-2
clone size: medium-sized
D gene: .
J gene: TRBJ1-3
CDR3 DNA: TGTGCCAGCAGCCCCCCGGCTGGAAACACCATATATTTT
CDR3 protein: CASSPPAGNTIYF

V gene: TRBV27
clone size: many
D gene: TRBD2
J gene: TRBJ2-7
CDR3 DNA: TGTGCCAGCATCCGAATGGGAGGGAAAGTTCACGAGCAGTACTTC
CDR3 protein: CASIRMGGKVHEQYF

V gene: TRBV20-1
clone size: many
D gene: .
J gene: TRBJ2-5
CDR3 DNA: TGCAGTGCTAGTGCTAGCAAGACCCAGTACTTC
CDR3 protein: CSASASKTQYF

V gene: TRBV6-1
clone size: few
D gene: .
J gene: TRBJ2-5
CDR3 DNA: TGTGCCAGCAGTCCTCGACAGGCCCCAGAGACCCAGTACTTC
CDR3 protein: CASSPRQAPETQYF

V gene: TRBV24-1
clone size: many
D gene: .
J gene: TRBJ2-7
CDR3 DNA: TGTGCCACCAGTGATTTGGGACGGGACGAGCAGTACTTC
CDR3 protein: CATSDLGRDEQYF

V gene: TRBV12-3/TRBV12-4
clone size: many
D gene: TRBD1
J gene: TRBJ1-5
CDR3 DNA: TGTGCCAGCAGCAAGACAGGGGCTATGGGGTTCCATCAGCCCCAGCATTTT
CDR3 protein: CASSKTGAMGFHQPQHF

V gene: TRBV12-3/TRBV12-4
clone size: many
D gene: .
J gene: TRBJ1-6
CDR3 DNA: TGTGCCAGCAGTTTCGACAGGAGATCACCCCTCCACTTT
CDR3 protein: CASSFDRRSPLHF

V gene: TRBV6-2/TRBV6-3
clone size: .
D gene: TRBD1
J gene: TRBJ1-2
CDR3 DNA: TGTGCCAGCAGTTACCTGGACAGGGGAACAGGCTACACCTTC
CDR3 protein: CASSYLDRGTGYTF

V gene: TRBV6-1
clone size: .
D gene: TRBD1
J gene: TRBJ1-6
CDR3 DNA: TGTGCCAGCAGTACTAACGGGACAGGCCATTCAACCCTCCACTTT
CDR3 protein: CASSTNGTGHSTLHF

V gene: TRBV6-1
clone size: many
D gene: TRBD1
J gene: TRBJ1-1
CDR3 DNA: TGTGCCAGCAGCTTACAGGGGGAGAACACTGAAGCTTTCTTT
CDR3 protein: CASSLQGENTEAFF

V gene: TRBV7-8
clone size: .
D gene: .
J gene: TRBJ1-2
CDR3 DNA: TGTGCCAGCAGCTTAGGCAGCCAGGACAACTATGGCTACACCTTC
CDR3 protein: CASSLGSQDNYGYTF

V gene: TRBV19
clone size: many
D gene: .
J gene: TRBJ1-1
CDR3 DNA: TGTGCCAGTAGTGTTTCAATAGGACGGACTGAAGCTTTCTTT
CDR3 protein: CASSVSIGRTEAFF

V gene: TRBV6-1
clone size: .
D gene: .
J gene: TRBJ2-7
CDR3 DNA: TGTGGCAGTAAGGAGGGAACCGAGCAGTACTTC
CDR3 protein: CGSKEGTEQYF

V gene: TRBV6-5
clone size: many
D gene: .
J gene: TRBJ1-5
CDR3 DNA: TGTGCCAGCAGTTCTAGTTGGGGGGGCTCAGGCCAGCCCCAGCATTTT
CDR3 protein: CASSSSWGGSGQPQHF

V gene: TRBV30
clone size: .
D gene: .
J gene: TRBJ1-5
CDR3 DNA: TGTGCCTGGAGCCCGGGCCCTCCGGCACAGCCCCAGCATTTT
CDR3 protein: CAWSPGPPAQPQHF

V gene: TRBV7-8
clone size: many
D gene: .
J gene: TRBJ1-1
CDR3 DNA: TGTGCCAGCAGCTTAAGGAGAGAAGCCCCCACTGAAGCTTTCTTT
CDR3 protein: CASSLRREAPTEAFF